Sequencing of this TCR beta chain was carried out in a study of beta chain features in type 1 diabetes. General study findings and limits: The study found moderately but significantly shorter TCRB CDR3s in all four CD4+ subsets of Type 1 diabetes patients.

The germline V gene has CDR1 SGDLS and CDR2 YYNGEE. The germline V and J ends were trimmed by 4 bases and 3 bases, with 10 bases remaining between them. This CDR3 contains 14 residues. As every portion of the isolated RNA was reverse transcribed, the sequencing read expressed TCRB transcripts. Profiled with immunoSEQ multiplex PCR; TCRdb holds only in-frame clones, not every one. The repertoire holds a few hundred thousand clones, with around an eighth as singletons. Sorted populations were all over 98% pure. This clone was seen more than once but under ten times. Antigen unknown. V gene TRBV9 combines with J gene TRBJ2-2; D unclear. Specimen: naive CD4+ T cells from blood. This sequence was found in a woman younger than 35 with type 1 diabetes. CDR3: CASSLRLDTGELFF. The CDR3, as DNA: TGTGCCAGCAGCTTACGACTTGACACCGGGGAGCTGTTTTTT.